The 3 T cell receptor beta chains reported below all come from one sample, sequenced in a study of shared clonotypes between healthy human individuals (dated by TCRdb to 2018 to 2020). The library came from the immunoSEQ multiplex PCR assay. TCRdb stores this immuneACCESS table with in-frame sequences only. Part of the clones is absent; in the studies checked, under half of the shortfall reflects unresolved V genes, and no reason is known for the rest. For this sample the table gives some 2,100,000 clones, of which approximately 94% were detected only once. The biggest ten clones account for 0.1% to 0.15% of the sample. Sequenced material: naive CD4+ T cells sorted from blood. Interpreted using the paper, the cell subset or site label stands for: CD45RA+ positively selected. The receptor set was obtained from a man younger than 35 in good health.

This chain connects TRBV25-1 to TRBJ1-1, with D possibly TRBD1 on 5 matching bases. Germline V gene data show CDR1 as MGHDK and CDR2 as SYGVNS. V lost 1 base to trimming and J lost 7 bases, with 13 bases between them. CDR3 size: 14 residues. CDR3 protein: CASSESGTASEAFF. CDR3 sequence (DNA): TGTGCCAGCAGTGAATCCGGGACCGCTAGTGAAGCTTTCTTT.

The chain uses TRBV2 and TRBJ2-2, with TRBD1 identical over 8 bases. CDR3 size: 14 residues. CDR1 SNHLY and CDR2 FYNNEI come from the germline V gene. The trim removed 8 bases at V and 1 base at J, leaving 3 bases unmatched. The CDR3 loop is CASRTGWNTGELFF. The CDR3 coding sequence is TGTGCCAGCCGGACAGGGTGGAACACCGGGGAGCTGTTTTTT.

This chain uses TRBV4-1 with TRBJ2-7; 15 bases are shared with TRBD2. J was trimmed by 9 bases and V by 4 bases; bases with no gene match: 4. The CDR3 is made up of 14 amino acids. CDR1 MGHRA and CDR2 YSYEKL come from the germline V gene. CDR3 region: CASSPGLAGGGQYF. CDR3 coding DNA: TGCGCCAGCAGCCCGGGACTAGCGGGGGGTGGGCAGTACTTC.